This TCR beta chain originates from a study of T cell repertoires in cytomegalovirus infection. Study information: Both recently identified HLA-C-restricted and well-studied HLA-B-restricted CMV epitopes were used in the study. Indications of both CMV infection and matching HLA type were provided by public TCR beta signatures.

TCRdb reanalysed the reads using MiXCR and keeps one entry per CDR3 protein. The table records around 120,000 distinct CDR3 sequences, under 55% of them present only once. On this clonotype: Its antigen is undetermined.

Trimming removed 5 bases at V and 7 bases at J, with 11 bases between. The CDR3 has 12 amino acids. Germline V gene sequence: CDR1 SGHTA, CDR2 FQGNSA. Whole-study findings and limits: The ex vivo response was dominated by HLA-C-restricted CMV-specific TCR beta clonotypes. The cumulative frequency of public TCR beta families identified carriers of CMV plus the relevant HLA.

Sequenced material: CD8+ T cells from cultured PBMCs, taken from culture after CMV antigen stimulation. This TCR was sampled from a human donor in good health (CMV status not recorded). Some clones in this sample may be carry-over from other donors' samples. The chain recombines TRBV7-2 with TRBJ1-2, with a weak D call TRBD1 (6 bases). For the CDR3, the DNA is TGTGCCAGCAGCCCCAGGGGCTCTGGCTACACCTTC. It specifies CASSPRGSGYTF.